These 31 T cell receptor beta chains share one sample of origin, sequenced in a study of T cells in Graves' hyperthyroidism and ophthalmopathy. RNA transcripts provided the source from which TCR beta CDR3 regions were amplified. Initially, a first-round RT-PCR of the TCR CDR3 employed the HTBI primer set. From the multiplex PCR reads, TCRdb called clonotypes with MiXCR, one entry per CDR3 protein. The repertoire consists of hundreds of thousands of distinct CDR3 sequences, with more than 15% occurring once and the leading ten covering almost 8%. Sequences were obtained from blood. Every receptor here comes from a woman aged 18-35 years with Graves' hyperthyroidism.

In its sample, this clonotype was seen many times. V usage is TRBV14 and J usage is TRBJ2-5, with D perhaps TRBD2 (5 bases). The V and J ends lost 4 bases and 7 bases respectively, with 16 bases between them. In germline, CDR1 is SGHDN, CDR2 FVKESK. The CDR3 is 14 residues long. The CDR3 DNA follows: TGTGCCAGCAGCCCTCCGGCGGGCTCGGGGACCCAGTACTTC. Translated, it gives CASSPPAGSGTQYF.

This clonotype was counted ten times or more. The V call is TRBV12-3 or TRBV12-4, the J call TRBJ1-2; D perhaps matches TRBD1 (6 bases). With 5 bases removed from V and 4 bases from J, the gap between germline ends came to 17 bases. This CDR3 has 15 amino acids. The CDR3 reads CASSPPPGQLYGYTF. For the CDR3, the DNA is TGTGCCAGCAGTCCCCCTCCCGGACAGCTCTATGGCTACACCTTC.

The chain recombines TRBV27 with TRBJ1-5, with D maybe TRBD1 (5 bases). The CDR3 has 16 amino acids. V dropped 6 bases and J dropped 3 bases, with 18 bases sitting between them. CDR1 is MNHEY and CDR2 is SMNVEV in the germline V gene (reference sequence). The CDR3 sequence: CASSPGTVFHNQPQHF. DNA of the CDR3: TGTGCCAGCAGCCCCGGGACCGTTTTTCACAATCAGCCCCAGCATTTT.

Ten or more counts support this clonotype. The V and J genes are TRBV6-2 or TRBV6-3 and TRBJ1-2, with a possible D match to TRBD1 (5 bases). The CDR3 has 14 amino acids. V lost 0 bases to trimming and J lost 4 bases, with 9 bases between them. Germline-derived CDR1 and CDR2 are MNHEY and SVGEGT. The CDR3 spells CASSYSAGPYGYTF. The CDR3 nucleotides are TGTGCCAGCAGTTACTCCGCAGGGCCCTATGGCTACACCTTC.

This clonotype was counted ten times or more. This chain joins TRBV6-1 and TRBJ2-3, with D maybe TRBD2 (6 bases). Trimming removed 2 bases at V and 5 bases at J, with 8 bases between. Germline V CDR1 and CDR2: MNHNS, SASEGT. This CDR3 is 13 amino acids long. In DNA, the CDR3 is TGTGCCAGCAGTGAAACGACTAGAGATACGCAGTATTTT. Its protein is CASSETTRDTQYF.

V and J are TRBV29-1 and TRBJ2-1; 8 nucleotides line up with TRBD1. V lost 4 bases, J lost 0 bases, and 14 bases stayed unmatched. This CDR3 has 18 amino acids. The germline V gene has CDR1 SQVTM and CDR2 ANQGSEA. Here the CDR3 reads CSVALTFTGGSSYNEQFF. CDR3 in DNA: TGCAGCGTTGCCCTTACTTTTACAGGGGGGAGCTCCTACAATGAGCAGTTCTTC.

This clonotype was seen many times. The chain is built from TRBV4-2 and TRBJ2-5; 7 bases map to TRBD2. The V segment lost 5 bases and the J segment 1 base; nucleotides outside the gene matches: 10. In germline, CDR1 is LGHNA, CDR2 YNFKEQ. CDR3 length: 16 amino acids. The CDR3: CASSSLDLAAQETQYF. In DNA, the CDR3 is TGTGCCAGCAGCTCCCTCGACCTAGCGGCCCAAGAGACCCAGTACTTC.

This clonotype was counted ten times or more. The chain employs TRBV2 and TRBJ2-5, with 7 bases aligning to TRBD2. Germline V gene sequence: CDR1 SNHLY, CDR2 FYNNEI. This CDR3 is built from 13 residues. V was pared by 4 bases and J by 5 bases, with 4 bases of the junction left unmatched. DNA for the CDR3: TGTGCCAGCAGTGGTGGGGAGGGGGAGACCCAGTACTTC. Protein product: CASSGGEGETQYF.

This clonotype was counted ten times or more. The chain is built from TRBV2 and TRBJ2-1, with TRBD2 matching 8 bases. The CDR3 is 13 amino acids. CDR1 is SNHLY, CDR2 FYNNEI, per germline. The trim removed 2 bases at V and 15 bases at J, leaving 9 bases unmatched. In nucleotides, the CDR3 is TGTGCCAGCAGTGAACGGGTTTCGGGGGGGCCGTTCTTC. It specifies CASSERVSGGPFF.

This clonotype was counted ten times or more. The chain is built from TRBV7-2 and TRBJ2-1, with D possibly TRBD2 on 5 matching bases. Germline V gene lookup returns CDR1 SGHTA and CDR2 FQGNSA. Trimming shortened V by 0 bases and J by 3 bases, and 12 bases separated the two germline ends. This CDR3 region has 16 residues. CDR3 nucleotides: TGTGCCAGCAGCTTAGCGTGGTCGGGGAACTACAATGAGCAGTTCTTC. This gives the protein CASSLAWSGNYNEQFF.

This clonotype was counted ten times or more. The chain couples TRBV3-1 to TRBJ2-7; no clear D gene. V shed 3 bases and J shed 0 bases, with 9 bases lying between them. Germline values: CDR1 LGHDT, CDR2 YNNKEL (reference sequence). The CDR3 contains 14 residues. The CDR3 protein is CASSQTGLSYEQYF. The CDR3 coding sequence is TGTGCCAGCAGCCAGACGGGCCTCTCCTACGAGCAGTACTTC.

This clonotype has a handful of counts. This chain links TRBV2 with TRBJ1-1, with a tentative D call TRBD1 (5 bases). Germline V lookup: CDR1 SNHLY, CDR2 FYNNEI. The CDR3 has 13 residues. V lost 5 bases and J lost 5, with 12 bases in between. The CDR3 reads CASSLRVRTEAFF. The CDR3 DNA follows: TGTGCCAGCAGTCTCAGGGTACGGACTGAAGCTTTCTTT.

This clonotype has only a few counts. The chain is built from TRBV7-2 and TRBJ1-1; 9 bases match TRBD1. The CDR3 is 16 amino acids. The V segment lost 3 bases and the J segment 2 bases; nucleotides outside the gene matches: 7. Germline values: CDR1 SGHTA, CDR2 FQGNSA. CDR3 sequence: CASSFTPGQGNTEAFF. As DNA, the CDR3 is TGTGCCAGCAGCTTCACCCCGGGACAGGGAAACACTGAAGCTTTCTTT.

Many counts were recorded for this clonotype. This chain connects TRBV6-1 to TRBJ2-5; TRBD1 matches 10 bases. CDR3 length: 16 amino acids. CDR1 is MNHNS and CDR2 is SASEGT in the germline V gene. V lost 6 bases and J lost 5; bases outside the gene matches: 12. Here the CDR3 reads CASSPDRGELPETQYF. The CDR3 DNA is TGTGCCAGCAGCCCGGACAGGGGGGAACTACCGGAGACCCAGTACTTC.

In this sample, this clonotype turned up many times. This chain joins TRBV28 and TRBJ2-3; D ambiguous. V was shortened by 5 bases and J by 6 bases, with 9 bases between the two germline ends. The CDR3 consists of 12 residues. The germline CDR1 and CDR2 sequences are MDHEN and SYDVKM. CDR3 sequence: CASSPYLDTQYF. The CDR3 bases are TGTGCCAGCAGTCCTTACCTCGATACGCAGTATTTT. Supplemented by reference TRBV28 and TRBJ2-3, the full variable domain reads DVKVTQSSRYLVKRTGEKVFLECVQDMDHENMFWYRQDPGLGLRLIYFSYDVKMKEKGDIPEGYSVSREKKERFSLILESASTNQTSMYLCASSPYLDTQYFGPGTRLTVL.

The chain links TRBV18 to TRBJ1-1, with D unresolved. V was pared by 1 base and J by 1 base, with 4 bases between. The CDR3 consists of 13 residues. The germline V gene encodes CDR1 KGHSH and CDR2 LQKENI. CDR3 residues: CASSPLENTEAFF. Here the CDR3 DNA reads TGTGCCAGCTCACCACTCGAGAACACTGAAGCTTTCTTT.

This chain uses TRBV7-9 with TRBJ2-1, with 7 bases matching TRBD1. With 1 base clipped from V and 7 bases from J, the junction kept 10 bases outside the gene matches. Looked up from germline, CDR1 is SEHNR and CDR2 is FQNEAQ (reference sequence). The CDR3 length is 16 residues. For the CDR3, the DNA is TGTGCCAGCAGCTTAGTTTCGGCAGGGGGAATAAATGAGCAGTTCTTC. Amino acid sequence: CASSLVSAGGINEQFF.

This clonotype was seen many times. This sequence joins TRBV5-1 and TRBJ2-7; D might be TRBD1 or TRBD2, each matching 5 bases. Germline CDR1 SGHRS, CDR2 YFSETQ. Trimming shortened V by 4 bases and J by 6 bases, and 20 bases separated the two germline ends. The CDR3 covers 15 residues. The CDR3 here is CASSITAPGRTEQYF. CDR3 coding DNA: TGCGCCAGCAGCATCACAGCCCCGGGACGGACCGAGCAGTACTTC.

This clonotype was seen at least ten times. The chain recombines TRBV3-1 with TRBJ1-4; D is unresolved. The CDR3 runs to 14 residues. The V end lost 1 base, the J end lost 7 bases, and 10 bases lay between the germline ends. Germline V gene data show CDR1 as LGHDT and CDR2 as YNNKEL (reference sequence). This CDR3 is CASSQGGGGEKLFF. The CDR3 coding sequence is TGTGCCAGCAGCCAAGGGGGAGGTGGTGAAAAACTGTTTTTT.

This clonotype was counted many times. This rearrangement joins TRBV6-2 or TRBV6-3 to TRBJ1-2; TRBD1 matches 7 bases. After removal of 5 bases from V and 4 bases from J, the junction contained 4 bases not matched to a gene. The CDR3 length is 13 residues. Germline loops: CDR1 MNHEY, CDR2 SVGEGT. The DNA for the CDR3 is TGTGCCAGCAGTCACCGGGACAGCTATGGCTACACCTTC. Translating it yields CASSHRDSYGYTF.

In this sample, this clonotype turned up many times. The genes are TRBV30 and TRBJ2-5; 8 bases line up with TRBD2. After removal of 1 base from V and 5 bases from J, the junction contained 3 bases not matched to a gene. This CDR3 region has 13 residues. CDR1 and CDR2 (germline): GTSNPN, SVGIG (reference sequence). This chain's CDR3 is CAWSALADETQYF. The DNA of the CDR3 is TGTGCCTGGAGTGCACTAGCGGACGAGACCCAGTACTTC.

This chain uses TRBV7-2 with TRBJ2-1; 11 bases line up with TRBD2. Per the germline V gene, CDR1 is SGHTA and CDR2 is FQGNSA. The CDR3 is 16 amino acids. V shed 2 bases, J shed 6 bases, and the junction held 6 bases outside the gene matches. The CDR3 loop is CASSLRASGGTNEQFF. CDR3 sequence (DNA): TGTGCCAGCAGCTTAAGGGCTAGCGGGGGGACCAATGAGCAGTTCTTC.

This clonotype was seen a handful of times. A read error is likely, as this CDR3 ends without the conserved phenylalanine or tryptophan. This sequence joins TRBV14 and TRBJ1-2; TRBD1 matches at 8 bases. CDR1 is SGHDN and CDR2 is FVKESK in the germline V gene. Germline trimming cut 4 bases from V and 5 bases from J; bases unmatched to any gene: 9. This CDR3 is built from 15 residues. The CDR3 sequence: CASSRGQGRTYGYTL. In DNA form, the CDR3 reads TGTGCCAGCAGCCGAGGACAGGGCCGAACATATGGCTACACCCTC.

This clonotype has only a few counts. V is TRBV5-4 and J is TRBJ1-6, with D maybe TRBD1 (5 bases). V shed 1 base and J shed 9 bases, with 8 bases lying between them. Per the germline V gene, CDR1 is SGHNT and CDR2 is YYREEE (reference sequence). The CDR3 has 13 amino acids. The CDR3 region is CASSLWGTSPLHF. Written as DNA, the CDR3 is TGTGCCAGCAGCTTGTGGGGGACTTCACCCCTCCACTTT.

This clonotype has ten or more counts. The rearrangement uses TRBV28 and TRBJ1-2; D ambiguous. The V gene's germline CDR1 is MDHEN and CDR2 SYDVKM. The CDR3 totals 13 residues. The V end lost 3 bases, the J end lost 4 bases, and 9 bases lay between the germline ends. CDR3 nucleotides: TGTGCCAGCAGTTTTGACGGAACCTATGGCTACACCTTC. Amino acid sequence: CASSFDGTYGYTF.

This clonotype has at least ten counts. This rearrangement joins TRBV3-1 to TRBJ1-2; 9 nucleotides match TRBD1. The CDR3 has 16 residues. CDR1 LGHDT and CDR2 YNNKEL come from the germline V gene (reference sequence). Trimming took 0 bases from V and 3 from J; bases not matched to a gene: 5. The CDR3 loop is CASSQEEGQGDYGYTF. CDR3 DNA sequence: TGTGCCAGCAGCCAAGAGGAGGGACAGGGCGACTATGGCTACACCTTC.

This clonotype was counted at least ten times. The gene calls are TRBV7-2 and TRBJ2-5, with TRBD2 matching over 7 bases. The V and J ends lost 4 bases and 2 bases, in that order; junction bases with no gene match: 13. This CDR3 spans 17 amino acids. Germline values: CDR1 SGHTA, CDR2 FQGNSA. Written as DNA, the CDR3 is TGTGCCAGCAGCTCTCCGCTGGAGCGGGGAATTCAAGAGACCCAGTACTTC. It translates to CASSSPLERGIQETQYF.

In its sample, this clonotype was seen a few times. V is TRBV20-1 and J is TRBJ2-5, with TRBD1 identical over 11 bases. J lost 4 bases, V lost 8 bases, and 3 bases had no gene match. The length of the CDR3 is 12 residues. Germline CDR1 and CDR2: DFQATT and SNEGSKA (reference sequence). DNA of the CDR3: TGCAGTACCGGGACAGGGGGAGAGACCCAGTACTTC. Protein product: CSTGTGGETQYF.

This clonotype was seen ten or more times. The chain couples TRBV20-1 to TRBJ2-3; D is ambiguous. This CDR3 contains 12 residues. V was pared by 6 bases and J by 2 bases, with 9 bases between. Germline CDR1 DFQATT, CDR2 SNEGSKA (reference sequence). CDR3 DNA: TGCAGTGCCAGAAGGCTCACAGATACGCAGTATTTT. This gives the protein CSARRLTDTQYF.

This chain links TRBV29-1 with TRBJ2-5; D is uncertain. This CDR3 spans 11 amino acids. Germline values: CDR1 SQVTM, CDR2 ANQGSEA. V was shortened by 6 bases and J by 4 bases, with 9 bases between the two germline ends. The CDR3 sequence is CSVGSRETQYF. Here the CDR3 DNA reads TGCAGCGTGGGCTCTAGAGAGACCCAGTACTTC.

This clonotype was counted ten times or more. The chain has TRBV2 and TRBJ2-2; 16 bases match TRBD2. Germline values: CDR1 SNHLY, CDR2 FYNNEI. The CDR3 covers 18 residues. The V segment lost 6 bases and the J segment 1 base; nucleotides outside the gene matches: 5. CDR3 DNA: TGTGCCAGCAGGATGGGACTAGCGGGGGGGCGGAACACCGGGGAGCTGTTTTTT. Protein sequence: CASRMGLAGGRNTGELFF.